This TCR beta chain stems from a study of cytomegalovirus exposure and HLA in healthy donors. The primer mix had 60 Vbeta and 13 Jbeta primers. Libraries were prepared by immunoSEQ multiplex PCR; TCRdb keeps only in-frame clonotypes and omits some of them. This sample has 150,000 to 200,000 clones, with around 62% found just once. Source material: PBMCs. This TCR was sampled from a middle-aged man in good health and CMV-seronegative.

The DNA of the CDR3 is TGCGCCAGCAGCTTGGGCGGACAGACGAACAATGAGCAGTTCTTC. Its translation: CASSLGGQTNNEQFF. The V gene is TRBV5-1, the J gene TRBJ2-1, with D tentatively TRBD1 (6 bases). The V end lost 0 bases, the J end lost 5 bases, and 12 bases lay between the germline ends. This CDR3 region has 15 residues. Germline CDR1 reads SGHRS; CDR2 reads YFSETQ. The full variable domain, in which reference TRBV5-1 and TRBJ2-1 provide the parts outside the CDR3, is KAGVTQTPRYLIKTRGQQVTLSCSPISGHRSVSWYQQTPGQGLQFLFEYFSETQRNKGNFPGRFSGRQFSNSRSEMNVSTLELGDSALYLCASSLGGQTNNEQFFGPGTRLTVL.